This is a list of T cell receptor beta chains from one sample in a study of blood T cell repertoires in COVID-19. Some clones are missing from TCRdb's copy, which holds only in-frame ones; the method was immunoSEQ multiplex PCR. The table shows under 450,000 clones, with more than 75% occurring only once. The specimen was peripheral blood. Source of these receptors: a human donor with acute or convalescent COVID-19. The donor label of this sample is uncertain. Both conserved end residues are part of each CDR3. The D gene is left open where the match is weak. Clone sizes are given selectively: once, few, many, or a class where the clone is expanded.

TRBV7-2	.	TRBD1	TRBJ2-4	CASSLGPGRGNIQYF	TGTGCCAGCAGCTTGGGCCCAGGCAGGGGGAACATTCAGTACTTC
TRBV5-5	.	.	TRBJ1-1	CASSTLGVPEAFF	TGTGCCAGCAGCACGTTAGGGGTGCCTGAAGCTTTCTTT
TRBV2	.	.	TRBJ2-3	CASSEAGPTDTQYF	TGTGCCAGCAGTGAAGCGGGCCCAACAGATACGCAGTATTTT
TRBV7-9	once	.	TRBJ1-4	CASSLAQGSVSTNEKLFF	TGTGCCAGCAGCTTAGCGCAGGGGAGCGTATCGACTAATGAAAAACTGTTTTTT
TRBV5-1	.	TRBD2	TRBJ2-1	CASRRYGTSGGLITGNEQFF	TGCGCCAGCAGACGATACGGGACTAGCGGGGGGCTTATAACAGGAAATGAGCAGTTCTTC
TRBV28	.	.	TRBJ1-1	CASSSRRAGTEAFF	TGTGCCAGCAGTTCCCGGCGTGCGGGCACTGAAGCTTTCTTT
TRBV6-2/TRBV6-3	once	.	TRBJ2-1	CASSYTVSGSSYNEQFF	TGTGCCAGCAGTTACACCGTTAGCGGAAGCTCCTACAATGAGCAGTTCTTC
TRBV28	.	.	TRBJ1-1	CASSYGTSIMNTEAFF	TGTGCCAGCAGCTACGGGACTTCGATCATGAACACTGAAGCTTTCTTT
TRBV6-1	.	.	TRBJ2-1	CASSENLVPFF	TGTGCCAGCAGTGAAAATTTAGTTCCGTTCTTC
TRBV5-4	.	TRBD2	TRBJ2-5	CASSPPGLAGATQYF	TGTGCCAGCAGCCCGCCGGGACTAGCGGGGGCGACCCAGTACTTC
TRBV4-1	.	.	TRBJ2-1	CASSQGGSYYEQFF	TGCGCCAGCAGCCAAGGTGGTAGCTATTATGAGCAGTTCTTC
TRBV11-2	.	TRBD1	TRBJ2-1	CASLGQGKNNEQFF	TGTGCCAGCTTGGGACAGGGGAAAAACAATGAGCAGTTCTTC
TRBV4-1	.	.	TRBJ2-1	CASSQATGISYNEQFF	TGCGCCAGCAGCCAAGCCACAGGGATCTCCTACAATGAGCAGTTCTTC
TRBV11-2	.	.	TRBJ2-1	CASSYRGFANEQFF	TGTGCCAGCAGTTACCGCGGGTTCGCGAATGAGCAGTTCTTC
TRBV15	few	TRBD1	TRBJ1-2	CATSGRTGNYGYTF	TGTGCCACCAGCGGAAGGACAGGGAATTACGGCTACACCTTC
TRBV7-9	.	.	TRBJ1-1	CASSLVGGVGTEAFF	TGTGCCAGCAGCTTAGTAGGGGGAGTTGGCACTGAAGCTTTCTTT
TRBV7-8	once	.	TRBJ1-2	CASSFRENYGYTF	TGTGCCAGCAGCTTTAGGGAGAACTATGGCTACACCTTC
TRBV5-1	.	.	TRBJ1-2	CASSLGTVDGYTF	TGCGCCAGCAGCCTCGGGACTGTTGATGGCTACACCTTC
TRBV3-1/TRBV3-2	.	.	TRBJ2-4	CASSRFEGRNIQYF	TGTGCCAGCAGCCGATTCGAGGGAAGGAACATTCAGTACTTC
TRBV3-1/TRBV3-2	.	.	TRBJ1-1	CASSHLGGSTEAFF	TGTGCCAGCAGCCACCTGGGCGGGAGCACTGAAGCTTTCTTT
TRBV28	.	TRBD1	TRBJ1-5	CAGTGGHNQPQHF	TGTGCCGGAACAGGGGGTCACAATCAGCCCCAGCATTTT
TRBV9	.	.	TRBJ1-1	CASSGTGVTEAFF	TGTGCCAGCAGCGGAACTGGTGTCACTGAAGCTTTCTTT
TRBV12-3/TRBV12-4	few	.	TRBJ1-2	CASSLHGQYGYTF	TGTGCCAGCAGTTTGCACGGACAATATGGCTACACCTTC
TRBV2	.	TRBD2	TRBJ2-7	CASSSGTTYEQYF	TGTGCCAGCAGTTCCGGGACTACCTACGAGCAGTACTTC
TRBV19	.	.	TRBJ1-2	CAGAGFGGYTF	TGTGCCGGAGCTGGGTTTGGTGGCTACACCTTC
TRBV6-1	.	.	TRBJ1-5	CASSEPGFLGNQPQHF	TGTGCCAGCAGTGAACCCGGGTTTCTGGGCAATCAGCCCCAGCATTTT
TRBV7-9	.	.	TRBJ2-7	CASSPGHKYEQYF	TGTGCCAGCAGCCCGGGACACAAATACGAGCAGTACTTC
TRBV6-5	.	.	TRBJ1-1	CASSPPGTQKAFF	TGTGCCAGCAGTCCCCCGGGGACACAGAAAGCTTTCTTT
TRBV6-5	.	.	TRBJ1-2	CASRAGGGYTF	TGTGCCAGCAGAGCAGGTGGCGGCTACACCTTC
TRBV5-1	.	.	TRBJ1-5	CASSSRWDTNQPQHF	TGCGCCAGCAGCTCGCGTTGGGACACCAATCAGCCCCAGCATTTT
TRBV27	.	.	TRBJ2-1	CASSLTGAAYNEQFF	TGTGCCAGCAGTTTAACGGGAGCGGCATACAATGAGCAGTTCTTC
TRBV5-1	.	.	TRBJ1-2	CASNSQGGAEFGYTF	TGCGCCAGCAATTCCCAAGGGGGGGCGGAATTTGGCTACACCTTC
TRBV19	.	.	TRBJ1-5	CASSIGNQPQHF	TGTGCCAGTAGTATCGGGAATCAGCCCCAGCATTTT
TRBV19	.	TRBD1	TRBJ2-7	CASSMVGQGTYEQYF	TGTGCCAGTAGTATGGTCGGACAGGGTACCTACGAGCAGTACTTC
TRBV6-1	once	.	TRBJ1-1	CASSEIGRAAEAFF	TGTGCCAGCAGTGAAATAGGCCGCGCGGCTGAAGCTTTCTTT
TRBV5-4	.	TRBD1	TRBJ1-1	CASNQGARAFF	TGTGCCAGCAATCAGGGGGCTCGGGCTTTCTTT
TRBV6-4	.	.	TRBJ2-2	CASSGGNTGELFF	TGTGCCAGCAGCGGGGGAAACACCGGGGAGCTGTTTTTT
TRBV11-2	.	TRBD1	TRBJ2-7	CASSLFGTATYEQYF	TGTGCCAGCAGCTTATTCGGGACAGCGACCTACGAGCAGTACTTC
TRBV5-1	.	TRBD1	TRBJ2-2	CASRRGPATGELFF	TGCGCCAGCAGAAGGGGGCCGGCCACCGGGGAGCTGTTTTTT
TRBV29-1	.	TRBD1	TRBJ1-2	CSADRVKNGYTF	TGCAGCGCCGACAGGGTTAAGAATGGCTACACCTTC
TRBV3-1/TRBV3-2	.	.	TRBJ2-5	CASSQRGSETQYF	TGTGCCAGCAGCCAAAGGGGAAGCGAGACCCAGTACTTC
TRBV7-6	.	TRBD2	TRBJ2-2	CASSLDPTRGRAGGELFF	TGTGCCAGCAGCTTAGACCCCACCCGCGGGAGGGCCGGCGGGGAGCTGTTTTTT
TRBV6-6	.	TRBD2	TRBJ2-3	CASSPGGGQLDTQYF	TGTGCCAGCAGCCCTGGCGGGGGGCAATTAGATACGCAGTATTTT
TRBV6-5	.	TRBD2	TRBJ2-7	CASSYAGGFSYEQYF	TGTGCCAGCAGTTACGCGGGGGGCTTCTCCTACGAGCAGTACTTC